What follows are 18 T cell receptor beta chains derived from one specimen sequenced in a study of T cell changes during pregnancy in multiple sclerosis. The method was immunoSEQ multiplex PCR; TCRdb's version includes in-frame clones alone and lacks a portion of them. The data contain about 40,000 clones, roughly 87% of them singletons. The source was CD4+ T cells from peripheral blood mononuclear cells, collected after pregnancy. The source of these receptors is a female donor with multiple sclerosis, enrolled in a pregnancy study.

V is TRBV6-1 and J is TRBJ2-2, with TRBD2 matching over 13 bases. Germline lookup yields CDR1 MNHNS and CDR2 SASEGT. V was clipped by 7 bases and J by 6 bases; unmatched bases: 5. CDR3 length: 15 residues. The CDR3 DNA follows: TGTGCCAGCATCTTAACTAGCGGGGGGGCCGGGGAGCTGTTTTTT. Protein sequence: CASILTSGGAGELFF.

The rearrangement links TRBV5-1 to TRBJ2-7; weak D call: TRBD2 (6 bases). CDR1 and CDR2 (germline): SGHRS, YFSETQ. Deletions cut 6 bases from V and 7 bases from J, with 14 bases between. This CDR3 contains 12 residues. CDR3 sequence reads: CASISGRGEQYF. The CDR3 coding sequence is TGCGCCAGCATCTCGGGGCGGGGAGAGCAGTACTTC.

The chain has TRBV9 and TRBJ2-7, with D perhaps TRBD1 (6 bases). V was clipped by 0 bases and J by 3 bases, with 13 bases between them. CDR3 length: 15 amino acids. CDR1 and CDR2 from the germline V gene are SGDLS and YYNGEE. The CDR3 coding sequence is TGTGCCAGCAGCGTAGAGGGGGATGTCTACTACGAGCAGTACTTC. It specifies CASSVEGDVYYEQYF.

The chain recombines TRBV6-4 with TRBJ1-1, with D unclear. The CDR3 spans 15 residues. From germline, CDR1 is MRHNA and CDR2 SNTAGT. V lost 6 bases to trimming and J lost 1 base, with 15 bases between them. This CDR3 reads CASSTQPFGNTEAFF. CDR3 bases: TGTGCCAGCAGCACCCAACCTTTCGGGAACACTGAAGCTTTCTTT.

The chain employs TRBV4-3 and TRBJ2-5, with 14 bases aligning to TRBD2. Trimming at V came to 3 bases and at J to 3 bases, leaving 0 bases not matched to a gene. The CDR3 runs 15 residues. Germline V lookup: CDR1 LGHNA, CDR2 YSLEER. The CDR3 DNA follows: TGCGCCAGCAGCCAGGGACTAGCGGGGGAAGAGACCCAGTACTTC. This sequence encodes CASSQGLAGEETQYF.

The genes are TRBV5-1 and TRBJ2-6; TRBD1 matches at 7 bases. The CDR3 length is 17 residues. Germline V gives CDR1 SGHRS, CDR2 YFSETQ. Losses at the gene ends were 3 bases for V and 0 bases for J; bases not matched to a gene: 6. CDR3 DNA sequence: TGCGCCAGCAGCTCCTCGACAGGGAACTCTGGGGCCAACGTCCTGACTTTC. Translation gives CASSSSTGNSGANVLTF.

The chain carries TRBV30 and TRBJ1-5, with D possibly being TRBD1 (5 bases). V lost 1 base and J lost 5, with 9 bases in between. The CDR3 is 13 residues long. Germline CDR1 GTSNPN, CDR2 SVGIG (reference sequence). The CDR3, as DNA: TGTGCCTGGAGTGCGGGGGGGGATCAGCCCCAGCATTTT. It codes for CAWSAGGDQPQHF.

V and J are TRBV9 and TRBJ2-2; TRBD1 matches 7 bases. Germline CDR1 reads SGDLS; CDR2 reads YYNGEE. V shed 4 bases and J 0 bases; nucleotides not matched to a gene: 9. This CDR3 has 17 residues. CDR3 in DNA: TGTGCCAGCAGCTCTCGTGCAAGGGGGCCGAACACCGGGGAGCTGTTTTTT. This translates into CASSSRARGPNTGELFF.

The chain links TRBV10-3 to TRBJ1-1; 9 bases agree with TRBD1. This CDR3 is 15 amino acids long. Trimming cost V 4 bases and J 0 bases; bases outside gene matches: 3. The germline CDR1 and CDR2 sequences are ENHRY and SYGVKD. The CDR3 spells CAISAGQGLNTEAFF. As DNA, the CDR3 is TGTGCCATCAGTGCAGGACAGGGGCTGAACACTGAAGCTTTCTTT.

The J gene is TRBJ2-3, the V gene TRBV5-1; D perhaps matches TRBD1 (6 bases). The CDR3 extends over 15 amino acids. The V end lost 2 bases, the J end lost 5 bases, and 15 bases lay between the germline ends. Germline CDR1 SGHRS, CDR2 YFSETQ. CDR3 in DNA: TGCGCCAGCAGCTTCTCGGCCCAAGGGGGAGATACGCAGTATTTT. It yields the protein CASSFSAQGGDTQYF. The variable domain in full, completed from reference TRBV5-1 and TRBJ2-3, reads KAGVTQTPRYLIKTRGQQVTLSCSPISGHRSVSWYQQTPGQGLQFLFEYFSETQRNKGNFPGRFSGRQFSNSRSEMNVSTLELGDSALYLCASSFSAQGGDTQYFGPGTRLTVL.

The genes are TRBV7-3 and TRBJ2-3; the match to TRBD2 covers 11 bases. The V and J ends lost 5 bases and 5 bases, in that order; junction bases with no gene match: 9. The CDR3 has 16 amino acids. From germline, CDR1 is SGHTA and CDR2 FQGTGA. CDR3 loop: CASSNIAGGPGDTQYF. In DNA form, the CDR3 reads TGTGCCAGCAGCAACATAGCGGGGGGGCCGGGAGATACGCAGTATTTT.

The rearrangement uses TRBV7-2 and TRBJ1-2, with D possibly TRBD1 on 6 matching bases. The germline V and J ends were trimmed by 5 bases and 6 bases, with 13 bases remaining between them. The germline V gene has CDR1 SGHTA and CDR2 FQGNSA. The CDR3 runs 13 residues. CDR3 protein: CASSPNRANGYTF. CDR3 nucleotides: TGTGCCAGCAGCCCGAACAGGGCAAATGGCTACACCTTC.

The V and J genes are TRBV5-1 and TRBJ2-5; TRBD2 might be the D (6 bases). In germline, CDR1 is SGHRS, CDR2 YFSETQ. V lost 0 bases and J 5 bases, leaving 11 bases between the germline ends. The CDR3 consists of 14 residues. The CDR3 coding sequence is TGCGCCAGCAGCTTGGCTACGGGGGTGGAGACCCAGTACTTC. It is translated as CASSLATGVETQYF.

V usage is TRBV4-1 and J usage is TRBJ1-6; D gene unclear. Germline loops: CDR1 MGHRA, CDR2 YSYEKL. Trimming removed 0 bases from V and 0 bases from J, with 6 bases in between. The CDR3 has 16 amino acids. The CDR3: CASSQDISSYNSPLHF. The DNA of the CDR3 is TGCGCCAGCAGCCAAGATATTAGCTCCTATAATTCACCCCTCCACTTT.

V and J are TRBV7-2 and TRBJ1-4, with D possibly being TRBD1 (5 bases). In germline, CDR1 is SGHTA, CDR2 FQGNSA. Trimming cost V 5 bases and J 4 bases, with 17 bases left between them. There are 16 residues in the CDR3. In DNA form, the CDR3 reads TGTGCCAGCAGCCCTAATAGGGGTGATGGTAATGAAAAACTGTTTTTT. Its translation: CASSPNRGDGNEKLFF.

The V gene is TRBV4-1, the J gene TRBJ2-1; perhaps TRBD2 as D (7 bases). The CDR3 is made up of 17 amino acids. V was pared by 0 bases and J by 7 bases, with 19 bases between. Germline V gene data show CDR1 as MGHRA and CDR2 as YSYEKL. CDR3 region: CASSQDGGRGWGNEQFF. The CDR3, as DNA: TGCGCCAGCAGCCAAGACGGGGGGCGAGGATGGGGGAATGAGCAGTTCTTC.

The J gene is TRBJ1-1, the V gene TRBV5-1; possible D gene TRBD1, 6 bases. Germline assignment: CDR1 SGHRS and CDR2 YFSETQ. CDR3 length equals 14 residues. V was clipped by 4 bases and J by 4 bases, with 14 bases between them. CDR3 sequence: CASSRVGGGTEAFF. CDR3 DNA sequence: TGCGCCAGCAGCCGAGTGGGAGGGGGCACTGAAGCTTTCTTT.

The J gene is TRBJ1-2, the V gene TRBV11-1; D not resolved. The V end lost 3 bases, the J end lost 3 bases, and 8 bases lay between the germline ends. The CDR3 is made up of 13 amino acids. Germline-derived CDR1 and CDR2 are SGHAT and FQDESV (reference sequence). The CDR3 spells CASSLDSYYGYTF. The DNA of the CDR3 is TGTGCCAGCAGCTTGGACTCCTACTATGGCTACACCTTC.